This T cell receptor beta chain was obtained from a study of response to subunit inactivated influenza vaccine. From germline, CDR1 is MNHNS and CDR2 SASEGT. V lost 6 bases, J lost 7 bases, and 15 bases lay in between. The CDR3 runs 13 residues. One entry per CDR3 protein, called by TCRdb with MiXCR from the RT-PCR reads. The sample has a few hundred thousand distinct CDR3 sequences, around a fifth seen once. The V call is TRBV6-1, the J call TRBJ1-2; D might be TRBD1 (6 bases). The receptor comes from a man aged 50-75 years who received an inactivated influenza vaccine. The sample here was PBMCs from blood, taken approximately 20 months after vaccination. The CDR3 is CASSLSQGFGYTF. In DNA form, the CDR3 reads TGTGCCAGCAGCCTCAGTCAGGGGTTTGGCTACACCTTC.